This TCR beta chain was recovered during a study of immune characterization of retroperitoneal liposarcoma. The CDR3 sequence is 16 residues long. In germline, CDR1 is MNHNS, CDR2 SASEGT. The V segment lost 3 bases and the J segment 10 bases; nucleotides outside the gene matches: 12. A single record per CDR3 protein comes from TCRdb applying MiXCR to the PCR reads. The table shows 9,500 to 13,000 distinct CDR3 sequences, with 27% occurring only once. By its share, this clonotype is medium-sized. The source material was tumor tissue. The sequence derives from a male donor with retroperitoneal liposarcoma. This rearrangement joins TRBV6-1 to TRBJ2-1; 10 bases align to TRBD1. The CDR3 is CASSDDPGQGSNEQFF. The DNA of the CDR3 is TGTGCCAGCAGTGACGACCCGGGACAGGGGTCCAACGAGCAGTTCTTC.